This T cell receptor beta chain derives from a study of identical twins. Points from the study as a whole: High-abundance cord blood beta clonotypes had fewer insertions; memory repertoires showed none. Where beta out-of-frame sequences were concerned, excess twin sharing was weaker.

This clonotype occurred a few times. The target antigen is unknown. All donors were healthy Caucasians. This CDR3 comprises 16 residues. Unmatched junction bases numbered 13, after V lost 4 bases and J lost 5 bases. Germline CDR1 LGHNA, CDR2 YSLEER. Each CDR3 protein is one row after TCRdb ran MiXCR on the 5' RACE reads. The sample includes approximately 600,000 distinct CDR3 sequences, 9% to 10% of them seen just once. This sample also belongs to another study, concerning yellow fever vaccine responses in identical twins. That study reports: Twins' vaccine T cell response reportedly gave the appearance of partial convergence and partial personalization.

The sample comprised PBMCs. The gene calls are TRBV4-3 and TRBJ2-7; 8 bases are shared with TRBD2. This clonotype was obtained from a woman between 18 and 29 years old in good health. As DNA, the CDR3 is TGCGCCAGCAGCCGGGGGAGGACTAGCCTGGTTAACGAGCAGTACTTC. Its translation is CASSRGRTSLVNEQYF.